The 19 T cell receptor beta chains given below trace back to one sample, sequenced in a study of blood T cell repertoires in COVID-19. The repertoire was sequenced with immunoSEQ multiplex PCR; TCRdb's copy has only in-frame clones and lacks some. The table includes 45,000 to 65,000 clones, 90% detected once. Sequenced input: peripheral blood. These receptors were taken from a human donor in a cohort sampled during active COVID-19.

This clone was observed a few times. This sequence joins TRBV5-4 and TRBJ1-1, with a tentative D call TRBD1 (5 bases). Trimming stripped 0 bases from V and 5 bases from J, with 11 bases between. CDR3 length: 14 residues. Germline values: CDR1 SGHNT, CDR2 YYREEE (reference sequence). CDR3 sequence reads: CASSLDRRETEAFF. The CDR3 nucleotides read TGTGCCAGCAGCTTGGACAGGAGGGAAACTGAAGCTTTCTTT.

This clone appeared once. The chain carries TRBV7-2 and TRBJ2-5; TRBD2 is a possible D gene (7 bases). V lost 2 bases to trimming and J lost 4 bases, with 14 bases between them. Per germline, CDR1 SGHTA and CDR2 FQGNSA. The CDR3 has 15 residues. The DNA of the CDR3 is TGTGCCAGCAGCTTATTGCGGGGGCACGGAGAGACCCAGTACTTC. Its protein is CASSLLRGHGETQYF.

This clone was counted between two and nine times. The chain couples TRBV7-9 to TRBJ2-7, with 7 bases aligning to TRBD1. The germline CDR1 and CDR2 sequences are SEHNR and FQNEAQ (reference sequence). This CDR3 is 14 amino acids long. Germline trimming cut 4 bases from V and 4 bases from J; bases unmatched to any gene: 7. The CDR3 reads CASSSTGITYEQYF. In DNA, the CDR3 is TGTGCCAGCAGCTCGACAGGGATAACATACGAGCAGTACTTC.

The V gene is TRBV3-1 (or the pseudogene TRBV3-2), the J gene TRBJ2-5; 10 nucleotides match TRBD1. CDR3 length: 15 residues. Trimming cost V 0 bases and J 5 bases; bases outside gene matches: 3. The germline V gene has CDR1 LGHDT and CDR2 YNNKEL (reference sequence). The CDR3: CASSQEGGQGETQYF. The DNA of the CDR3 is TGTGCCAGCAGCCAAGAAGGGGGACAGGGGGAGACCCAGTACTTC.

The rearrangement links TRBV4-2 to TRBJ2-3, with D possibly being TRBD1 (6 bases). Germline values: CDR1 LGHNA, CDR2 YNFKEQ. The CDR3 spans 15 residues. Trimming stripped 4 bases from V and 2 bases from J, with 13 bases between. The CDR3 protein is CASSPSTGDTDTQYF. CDR3 bases: TGTGCCAGCAGCCCGTCGACAGGCGACACAGATACGCAGTATTTT.

The chain links TRBV28 to TRBJ2-4, with 10 bases identical to TRBD2. The germline CDR1 and CDR2 sequences are MDHEN and SYDVKM. V shed 5 bases and J 1 base; nucleotides not matched to a gene: 2. This CDR3 has 15 residues. This CDR3 is CASSLAGEAKNIQYF. In DNA form, the CDR3 reads TGTGCCAGCAGTCTAGCGGGAGAGGCCAAAAACATTCAGTACTTC.

V and J are TRBV18 and TRBJ2-1; a weak D match, TRBD2 (7 bases). The length of the CDR3 is 15 residues. With 3 bases removed from V and 7 bases from J, the gap between germline ends came to 16 bases. Germline V lookup: CDR1 KGHSH, CDR2 LQKENI. As DNA, the CDR3 is TGTGCCAGCTCACCGCTCCTAGGGGGGGAGAATGAGCAGTTCTTC. This sequence encodes CASSPLLGGENEQFF. Together with reference TRBV18 and TRBJ2-1, the CDR3 gives the full variable domain: NAGVMQNPRHLVRRRGQEARLRCSPMKGHSHVYWYRQLPEEGLKFMVYLQKENIIDESGMPKERFSAEFPKEGPSILRIQQVVRGDSAAYFCASSPLLGGENEQFFGPGTRLTVL.

This sequence joins TRBV4-3 and TRBJ1-1, with D possibly being TRBD1 (6 bases). This CDR3 has 13 residues. The germline gives CDR1 LGHNA, CDR2 YSLEER. With 3 bases removed from V and 7 bases from J, the gap between germline ends came to 12 bases. CDR3 loop: CASSQDQGFEAFF. The CDR3 nucleotides read TGCGCCAGCAGCCAGGACCAGGGGTTTGAAGCTTTCTTT.

The V gene is TRBV3-1 (or the pseudogene TRBV3-2), the J gene TRBJ2-1; TRBD1 matches 7 bases. J lost 4 bases, V lost 3 bases, and 3 bases had no gene match. The length of the CDR3 is 14 residues. In germline, CDR1 is LGHDT, CDR2 YNNKEL (reference sequence). CDR3 amino acids: CASSHGTEYNEQFF. The CDR3 region has the DNA TGTGCCAGCAGCCATGGGACAGAATACAATGAGCAGTTCTTC.

The chain uses TRBV4-3 and TRBJ1-1, with D possibly TRBD1 on 5 matching bases. This CDR3 is built from 13 residues. Germline lookup yields CDR1 LGHNA and CDR2 YSLEER. The V gene lost 4 bases and the J gene lost 2 bases, with 8 bases spanning the gap. The CDR3 DNA reads as TGCGCCAGCAGCCCCCAGGGAAACACTGAAGCTTTCTTT. Translating it yields CASSPQGNTEAFF.

The chain uses TRBV30 and TRBJ2-7; D gene unclear. V shed 1 base and J shed 9 bases, with 4 bases lying between them. The length of the CDR3 is 9 residues. Germline loops: CDR1 GTSNPN, CDR2 SVGIG (reference sequence). CDR3 protein: CAWSARQYV. In nucleotides, the CDR3 is TGTGCCTGGAGTGCGCGGCAGTACGTC.

This clone is a singleton in its sample. CDR3 nucleotides: TGTGCCAGCAGGACCCCTGGAGGGGAGCAGTACGTC. Protein: CASRTPGGEQYV. The chain uses TRBV6-5 and TRBJ2-7; TRBD2 is a possible D gene (6 bases). Looked up from germline, CDR1 is MNHEY and CDR2 is SVGAGI. The CDR3 extends over 12 amino acids. Trimming took 6 bases from V and 7 from J, leaving 13 bases between them.

The chain links TRBV4-1 to TRBJ1-2; D may be TRBD1 (5 bases). CDR1 is MGHRA and CDR2 is YSYEKL in the germline V gene. The CDR3 extends over 15 amino acids. The V and J ends lost 0 bases and 3 bases respectively, with 11 bases between them. CDR3 sequence: CASSQDLGEDYGYTF. The CDR3 nucleotides are TGCGCCAGCAGCCAAGATTTGGGGGAGGACTATGGCTACACCTTC.

The chain recombines TRBV20-1 with TRBJ2-1, with 7 bases fitting TRBD2. Looked up from germline, CDR1 is DFQATT and CDR2 is SNEGSKA (reference sequence). The trim removed 3 bases at V and 8 bases at J, leaving 10 bases unmatched. The CDR3 is 14 amino acids. The CDR3: CSASGGGAHDEQFF. The CDR3 region has the DNA TGCAGTGCTAGTGGGGGGGGAGCTCACGATGAGCAGTTCTTC.

The chain couples TRBV28 to TRBJ2-1; 8 nucleotides align to TRBD1. The CDR3 covers 16 residues. Germline V gives CDR1 MDHEN, CDR2 SYDVKM. Trimming cost V 5 bases and J 0 bases; bases outside gene matches: 6. In DNA form, the CDR3 reads TGTGCCAGCAGTCCTAGACAGGGGAGCTCCTACAATGAGCAGTTCTTC. Translation: CASSPRQGSSYNEQFF.

V usage is TRBV24-1 and J usage is TRBJ1-2; D gene uncertain. This CDR3 is 16 amino acids long. Germline V lookup: CDR1 KGHDR, CDR2 SFDVKD. The V end lost 3 bases, the J end lost 4 bases, and 17 bases lay between the germline ends. Written as DNA, the CDR3 is TGTGCCACCAGTGATCCATCGACTGATGCGGGCTATGGCTACACCTTC. This sequence encodes CATSDPSTDAGYGYTF.

The chain combines TRBV4-3 with TRBJ1-2; maybe TRBD1 (5 bases). V lost 3 bases and J lost 7, with 24 bases in between. The CDR3 is 17 residues long. From germline, CDR1 is LGHNA and CDR2 YSLEER. CDR3 in amino acids: CASSHRNPGLQGGGYTF. As DNA, the CDR3 is TGCGCCAGCAGCCATCGGAACCCGGGACTGCAAGGAGGTGGCTACACCTTC.

The chain has TRBV3-1 (or the pseudogene TRBV3-2) and TRBJ2-1, with TRBD1 as a possible D gene (6 bases). The CDR3 loop spans 15 amino acids. Germline-derived CDR1 and CDR2 are LGHDT and YNNKEL (reference sequence). Trimming stripped 0 bases from V and 8 bases from J, with 14 bases between. The CDR3 spells CASSQDRVGAHEQFF. CDR3 bases: TGTGCCAGCAGCCAAGATAGGGTGGGGGCTCATGAGCAGTTCTTC.

The rearrangement links TRBV19 to TRBJ2-1; D possibly corresponds to TRBD2 (5 bases). V dropped 4 bases and J dropped 0 bases, with 10 bases sitting between them. Per germline, CDR1 LNHDA and CDR2 SQIVND (reference sequence). The CDR3 contains 15 residues. Written as DNA, the CDR3 is TGTGCCAGTAGTAATGAGGGAACCTCCTACAATGAGCAGTTCTTC. As protein: CASSNEGTSYNEQFF.